Presented here are 24 T cell receptor beta chains from one specimen sequenced in a study of T-cell memory formation after mild COVID-19. TCRdb recomputed calls from the 5' RACE reads with MiXCR, one row per CDR3 protein. Among 350,000 to 550,000 distinct CDR3 sequences listed, 15% to 20% were seen once. Sample: PBMCs or a T cell subset sorted from them (not recorded which). These TCRs come from a man aged 18 to 30 who had mild COVID-19 (a few samples of this study predate the infection). Cell type and time point are not known.

This chain uses TRBV5-1 with TRBJ2-2, with D unresolved. The CDR3 is made up of 13 amino acids. Germline loops: CDR1 SGHRS, CDR2 YFSETQ. With 1 base removed from V and 7 bases from J, the gap between germline ends came to 8 bases. DNA for the CDR3: TGCGCCAGCAGCTTGAGTAGGAACGGGGAGCTGTTTTTT. This translates into CASSLSRNGELFF. Drawing the rest from reference TRBV5-1 and TRBJ2-2, the complete variable domain is KAGVTQTPRYLIKTRGQQVTLSCSPISGHRSVSWYQQTPGQGLQFLFEYFSETQRNKGNFPGRFSGRQFSNSRSEMNVSTLELGDSALYLCASSLSRNGELFFGEGSRLTVL.

This clonotype was seen more than once but under ten times. The rearrangement links TRBV5-1 to TRBJ2-7; a possible D gene is TRBD2 (6 bases). The CDR3 has 14 residues. Germline loops: CDR1 SGHRS, CDR2 YFSETQ. With 1 base removed from V and 4 bases from J, the gap between germline ends came to 12 bases. CDR3 amino acids: CASSLTPGRYEQYF. The DNA for the CDR3 is TGCGCCAGCAGCTTGACCCCCGGGAGATACGAGCAGTACTTC.

The chain uses TRBV7-2 and TRBJ2-3, with 10 positions matching TRBD2. The CDR3 is made up of 11 amino acids. Germline V CDR1 and CDR2: SGHTA, FQGNSA. Germline trimming cut 5 bases from V and 12 bases from J; bases unmatched to any gene: 2. CDR3 protein: CASSSGGAQYF. CDR3 coding DNA: TGTGCCAGCAGCAGCGGGGGGGCCCAGTATTTT.

The V call is TRBV10-3, the J call TRBJ2-2; D remains unclear. The V end was cut by 7 bases, the J end by 7 bases, with 10 bases between. CDR3 length: 12 amino acids. Germline V CDR1 and CDR2: ENHRY, SYGVKD. CDR3 sequence (DNA): TGTGCCATCAATGACCATGGCGGGGAGCTGTTTTTT. Translation gives CAINDHGGELFF.

This clonotype has a handful of counts. The chain combines TRBV6-6 with TRBJ1-4, with 8 bases fitting TRBD1. With 7 bases clipped from V and 6 bases from J, the junction kept 10 bases outside the gene matches. The germline V gene encodes CDR1 MNHNY and CDR2 SVGAGI (reference sequence). The CDR3 covers 15 residues. CDR3 bases: TGTGCCAGCAACGACTTCGGGACAGGACATGAAAAACTGTTTTTT. This translates into CASNDFGTGHEKLFF.

This clonotype was counted a few times. The chain joins TRBV7-9 to TRBJ2-7; D possibly corresponds to TRBD1 (6 bases). V was shortened by 4 bases and J by 3 bases, with 10 bases between the two germline ends. The CDR3 loop spans 13 amino acids. CDR1 is SEHNR and CDR2 is FQNEAQ in the germline V gene (reference sequence). DNA of the CDR3: TGTGCCAGCAGCTGGGACACGGGCTACGAGCAGTACTTC. Translating it yields CASSWDTGYEQYF.

The chain couples TRBV6-2 or TRBV6-3 to TRBJ1-1, with a tentative D call TRBD1 (6 bases). With 7 bases removed from V and 3 bases from J, the gap between germline ends came to 12 bases. The CDR3 loop spans 13 amino acids. The germline V gene encodes CDR1 MNHEY and CDR2 SVGEGT. The CDR3 nucleotides read TGTGCCAGCAAATTGAGGGGGTACACTGAAGCTTTCTTT. It codes for CASKLRGYTEAFF.

About this clonotype itself: A much larger clone lies a single base off, so this may be a read error. CDR3 sequence (DNA): TGTGCCAGCAGCTACCACGCCTGTGCAGATACGCAGTATTTT. This codes for CASSYHACADTQYF. The chain combines TRBV7-3 with TRBJ2-3; D uncertain. The CDR3 contains 14 residues. Trimming shortened V by 4 bases and J by 4 bases, and 12 bases separated the two germline ends. CDR1 is SGHTA, CDR2 FQGTGA, per germline. The variable domain in full, with the rest retrieved from reference TRBV7-3 and TRBJ2-3, is GAGVSQTPSNKVTEKGKYVELRCDPISGHTALYWYRQSLGQGPEFLIYFQGTGAADDSGLPNDRFFAVRPEGSVSTLKIQRTERGDSAVYLCASSYHACADTQYFGPGTRLTVL.

CDR3 protein: CASSFKRGRVQHTF. DNA of the CDR3: TGTGCCAGCAGCTTCAAGAGGGGCAGGGTACAACACACCTTC. The rearrangement joins TRBV7-8 to TRBJ1-2, with TRBD1 as a possible D gene (5 bases). CDR3 length: 14 amino acids. Germline CDR1 SGHVS, CDR2 FQNEAQ. V was pared by 3 bases and J by 12 bases, with 20 bases between.

This clonotype occurred a few times. This chain links TRBV6-5 with TRBJ2-2; no firm D call. Trimming cost V 6 bases and J 0 bases, with 14 bases left between them. This CDR3 region has 16 residues. The germline V gene has CDR1 MNHEY and CDR2 SVGAGI. Here the CDR3 reads CASSHRTITNTGELFF. The DNA of the CDR3 is TGTGCCAGCAGCCACCGGACCATCACGAACACCGGGGAGCTGTTTTTT.

This clonotype was seen just once. The chain links TRBV20-1 to TRBJ1-5, with 9 nucleotides matching TRBD1. The CDR3 has 14 amino acids. Germline V gene sequence: CDR1 DFQATT, CDR2 SNEGSKA (reference sequence). The ends lost 3 bases at V and 6 bases at J; junction bases unmatched: 6. CDR3 in amino acids: CSASGGQGVQPQHF. The CDR3 DNA follows: TGCAGTGCTAGTGGGGGACAGGGAGTTCAGCCCCAGCATTTT.

In the case of this clonotype: At one boundary the junction diverges from the germline segment, which might be a read error. The chain is built from TRBV4-1 and TRBJ1-5; weak D call: TRBD1 (5 bases). Germline V CDR1 and CDR2: MGHRA, YSYEKL. The CDR3 totals 13 residues. The CDR3 DNA reads as TGCGTCAGCAGCCAGACAGGCAATCAGCCCCAGCATTTT. This encodes CVSSQTGNQPQHF.

This clonotype was counted between two and nine times. The V gene is TRBV15, the J gene TRBJ2-7; D uncertain. Germline CDR1 is LNHNV and CDR2 is YYDKDF (reference sequence). The V end lost 0 bases, the J end lost 2 bases, and 8 bases lay between the germline ends. The length of the CDR3 is 14 residues. The CDR3: CATSREYGTYEQYV. DNA of the CDR3: TGTGCCACCAGCAGAGAGTACGGTACCTACGAGCAGTACGTC.

The rearrangement joins TRBV10-2 to TRBJ2-7; no definite D call. This CDR3 has 12 amino acids. The V gene lost 4 bases and the J gene lost 0 bases, with 4 bases spanning the gap. Germline V gives CDR1 WSHSY, CDR2 SAAADI. The CDR3 loop reads CASSGVSYEQYF. CDR3 coding DNA: TGCGCCAGCAGTGGGGTCTCCTACGAGCAGTACTTC.

The chain has TRBV10-3 and TRBJ1-2; TRBD1 is a possible D gene (6 bases). This CDR3 comprises 15 residues. Germline loops: CDR1 ENHRY, CDR2 SYGVKD. V dropped 5 bases and J dropped 4 bases, with 17 bases sitting between them. CDR3 DNA sequence: TGTGCCATCAGTTCAAGAGGGGACACAGTCTATGGCTACACCTTC. Translating gives CAISSRGDTVYGYTF.

The chain combines TRBV4-2 with TRBJ2-3, with a weak D call TRBD1 (5 bases). The V and J ends lost 3 bases and 4 bases respectively, with 11 bases between them. Germline loops: CDR1 LGHNA, CDR2 YNFKEQ. This CDR3 has 14 amino acids. The CDR3 is CASSQAGFSDTQYF. As DNA, the CDR3 is TGTGCCAGCAGCCAGGCAGGGTTTTCAGATACGCAGTATTTT.

This clonotype was recorded a few times. The rearrangement joins TRBV5-4 to TRBJ2-3; TRBD2 matches at 8 bases. The CDR3 sequence is 16 residues long. Germline CDR1 and CDR2: SGHNT and YYREEE (reference sequence). Trimming took 0 bases from V and 1 from J; bases not matched to a gene: 4. CDR3 residues: CASSLGRGVGTDTQYF. CDR3 coding DNA: TGTGCCAGCAGCTTGGGGCGGGGGGTAGGCACAGATACGCAGTATTTT.

This clonotype turned up a few times. The chain carries TRBV25-1 and TRBJ1-2, with TRBD1 identical over 7 bases. The CDR3 has 13 residues. Germline lookup yields CDR1 MGHDK and CDR2 SYGVNS. J lost 4 bases, V lost 4 bases, and 3 bases had no gene match. The CDR3, as DNA: TGTGCCAGCAGTGGGACAGGTCGCTATGGCTACACCTTC. Translated: CASSGTGRYGYTF.

This clonotype was observed a handful of times. The CDR3 nucleotides are TGTGCCAGCAGTGGCGAGTTCCAAGAGACCCAGTACTTC. It encodes CASSGEFQETQYF. The chain uses TRBV2 and TRBJ2-5; no reliable D call. Germline V CDR1 and CDR2: SNHLY, FYNNEI. With 4 bases removed from V and 1 base from J, the gap between germline ends came to 7 bases. The CDR3 has 13 amino acids.

This clonotype was counted a few times. This sequence joins TRBV6-2 or TRBV6-3 and TRBJ2-3, with 9 bases matching TRBD2. There are 18 residues in the CDR3. Germline lookup yields CDR1 MNHEY and CDR2 SVGEGT. Trimming at V came to 5 bases and at J to 2 bases, leaving 14 bases not matched to a gene. Here the CDR3 DNA reads TGTGCCAGCAGTCTCCTCGGGTCTAGCGGGGCCTACACAGATACGCAGTATTTT. Encoded protein: CASSLLGSSGAYTDTQYF.

This clonotype was observed a few times. V is TRBV6-2 or TRBV6-3 and J is TRBJ2-7, with D perhaps TRBD2 (6 bases). The germline V gene has CDR1 MNHEY and CDR2 SVGEGT. The CDR3 runs 11 residues. The V end lost 7 bases, the J end lost 7 bases, and 11 bases lay between the germline ends. CDR3 sequence (DNA): TGTGCCAGCACCCACGGGGGAGAGCAGTACGTC. Protein: CASTHGGEQYV.

The chain couples TRBV27 to TRBJ2-1; no clear D gene. V shed 4 bases and J shed 2 bases, with 6 bases lying between them. From germline, CDR1 is MNHEY and CDR2 SMNVEV (reference sequence). The CDR3 has 13 residues. DNA for the CDR3: TGTGCCAGCAGTTCACTCACCTACAATGAGCAGTTCTTC. Its protein product is CASSSLTYNEQFF.

CDR3 sequence: CASSLSQVAAWNEQFF. The CDR3 coding sequence is TGTGCCAGCAGCTTAAGTCAGGTAGCGGCCTGGAATGAGCAGTTCTTC. The chain is built from TRBV7-9 and TRBJ2-1; D perhaps matches TRBD2 (6 bases). This CDR3 comprises 16 residues. V was cut by 2 bases and J by 7 bases, with 18 bases left in between. The germline V gene has CDR1 SEHNR and CDR2 FQNEAQ (reference sequence).

There are many counts of this clonotype. The genes are TRBV7-6 and TRBJ2-3, with D unclear. Germline V gives CDR1 SGHVS, CDR2 FNYEAQ. V was pared by 1 base and J by 3 bases, with 8 bases between. The CDR3 loop spans 14 amino acids. The CDR3 sequence is CASSLGLPTDTQYF. For the CDR3, the DNA is TGTGCCAGCAGCTTAGGTCTGCCGACAGATACGCAGTATTTT.